This TCR beta chain was observed in a study of shared clonotypes between healthy human individuals. Investigators divided CD4+ cells into CD45RA+ naive and CD45RA-negative memory subsets. On this clone: Other DNA sequences within the sample encode an identical CDR3.

Germline V gene sequence: CDR1 MNHEY, CDR2 SVGAGI. V lost 6 bases and J lost 5, with 12 bases in between. The CDR3 covers 13 residues. The test was conducted at deep level. DNA at about 0.2 ug, tens of thousands of T cell genomes, went into sorted-subset replicate PCRs. In the original workflow: ImmunoSEQ only sent back junction sequences with no quality scores, so filtering was done differently. TCRdb keeps only in-frame clones here, not all; method: immunoSEQ multiplex PCR. V and J calls and clone size are those listed in that table; D and trimming were worked out from the DNA. The sample has 2 million to 3 million clones; more than 85% are singletons.

This TCR derives from a man aged 18 to 30 in good health. Some clones in this sample may be carry-over from other donors' samples. The sample comprised naive CD4+ T cells from PBMCs. Regarding subset: CD45RA+ positively selected. The rearrangement uses TRBV6-5 and TRBJ2-3; perhaps TRBD2 as D (6 bases). The CDR3 DNA reads as TGTGCCAGCAGGTCTCCGGGAGTAGATACGCAGTATTTT. Residues: CASRSPGVDTQYF.